These T cell receptor beta chains were read from a single sample in a study of T cells in Graves' hyperthyroidism and ophthalmopathy. TCRdb redid the calling of the multiplex PCR reads with MiXCR, one entry per CDR3 protein. This sample has under 400,000 distinct CDR3 sequences, with less than 15% found just once. The specimen sequenced was blood. The origin of the receptors is a woman aged 18-29 years with Graves' hyperthyroidism. CDR3s include the opening cysteine and the closing phenylalanine or tryptophan. A D gene is named only where the DNA matches it firmly. Some rows mark clone size as missing; the rest say once, few, many or name a class of expanded clone.

J gene	V gene	D gene	clone size	CDR3 DNA	CDR3 protein
TRBJ2-3	TRBV4-2	.	.	TGTGCCAGCAGCCAAGGGAGGGGATCACAGGGGCCTACGCAGTATTTT	CASSQGRGSQGPTQYF
TRBJ1-4	TRBV2	.	many	TGTGCCAGCCGATATATGATGGGTGGTAGTGAAAAACTGTTTTTT	CASRYMMGGSEKLFF
TRBJ2-1	TRBV5-1	TRBD1	.	TGCGCCAGCAGCCATCGGACAGGGGGCCTTATAGACAATGAGCAGTTCTTC	CASSHRTGGLIDNEQFF
TRBJ2-5	TRBV11-2	.	many	TGTGCCAGCAGCTTAGATCTAGGTCAGACCCAGTACTTC	CASSLDLGQTQYF
TRBJ2-5	TRBV20-1	TRBD2	many	TGCAGTGCGGGGACTAGCGGCAACCAAGAGACCCAGTACTTC	CSAGTSGNQETQYF
TRBJ1-5	TRBV19	.	.	TGTGCCAGTAGTGCGACACATAGCAATCAGCCCCAGCATTTT	CASSATHSNQPQHF
TRBJ1-2	TRBV9	TRBD1	.	TGTGCCAGCAGCGTAGCCGGAGACAGGGGCCCCTACACCTTC	CASSVAGDRGPYTF
TRBJ2-1	TRBV25-1	TRBD2	.	TGTGCCAGCAGTGAGGGACTAGCGGGAGAATATGGTGAGCAGTTCTTC	CASSEGLAGEYGEQFF
TRBJ2-1	TRBV12-3/TRBV12-4	TRBD2	many	TGTGCCAGCGGTAGCGGGATGAAGAATGAGCAGTTCTTC	CASGSGMKNEQFF
TRBJ2-3	TRBV11-2	TRBD2	many	TGTGCCAGCAGCCTAGTACTAGCGGGGGGTTTAGATACGCAGTATTTT	CASSLVLAGGLDTQYF
TRBJ2-7	TRBV15	.	many	TGTGCCACCAGCGGGGAAAGGTGGGCCTACGAGCAGTACTTC	CATSGERWAYEQYF
TRBJ2-3	TRBV12-5	TRBD1	many	TGTGCTAGTGGTTCCTCGGACAGGGGATTCACAGATACGCAGTATTTT	CASGSSDRGFTDTQYF
TRBJ1-2	TRBV27	.	few	TGTGCCACCCGCGAGGTGGGGAAAAACTATGGCTACACCTTC	CATREVGKNYGYTF
TRBJ2-5	TRBV7-9	TRBD2	many	TGTGCCAGCAGCAGCCTAGCGGCAGAGACCCAGTACTTC	CASSSLAAETQYF
TRBJ1-5	TRBV20-1	.	few	TGCAGTGCTCTAGACGAGGGTCAGCCCCAGCATTTT	CSALDEGQPQHF
TRBJ1-5	TRBV18	.	many	TGTGCCAGCTCACCGACTCGGGAGAGTCAGCCCCAGCATTTT	CASSPTRESQPQHF
TRBJ2-7	TRBV25-1	TRBD2	many	TGTGCCAGCAGTGCACTAGCGGCCTGGCCGCAGTACTTC	CASSALAAWPQYF
TRBJ2-7	TRBV6-1	TRBD2	.	TGTGCCAGCAGTCGTAGACTAGCGCGGGACTACGAGCAGTACTTC	CASSRRLARDYEQYF
TRBJ2-2	TRBV27	.	many	TGTGCCAGCAGTCCGACGCAGGGCGGCTTGACGGTTGTTGGGCTGTTTTTT	CASSPTQGGLTVVGLFF
TRBJ2-7	TRBV30	.	once	TGTGCCTGGGAAACAGGGTCGTCCTACGAGCAGTACTTC	CAWETGSSYEQYF
TRBJ2-7	TRBV5-6	TRBD1	.	TGTGCCAGCAGCTTGGGGACAGGGCAGCAGTACTTC	CASSLGTGQQYF
TRBJ1-1	TRBV11-1	.	many	TGTGCCAGCAGCGCAGGGGCAGGCACTGAAGCTTTCTTT	CASSAGAGTEAFF
TRBJ2-1	TRBV10-1	TRBD2	.	TGCGCCAGCAGTGAGTCGGGACTAGCGGAGGATGAGCAGTTCTTC	CASSESGLAEDEQFF
TRBJ2-5	TRBV5-1	.	.	TGCGCCAGCAGCCCGGAGGGAGAGAGACCCCAGTACTTC	CASSPEGERPQYF
TRBJ1-1	TRBV28	.	many	TGTGCCAGCAGCCAAAACCCTAGAGGGAACACTGAAGCTTTCTTT	CASSQNPRGNTEAFF
TRBJ1-1	TRBV18	TRBD1	many	TGTGCCAGCTCACCACAGGGACAGGGGAACACTGAAGCTTTCTTT	CASSPQGQGNTEAFF
TRBJ2-2	TRBV20-1	.	many	TGCAGTGCTACAGAACTACAAGGGGCCGGGGAGCTGTTTTTT	CSATELQGAGELFF
TRBJ2-3	TRBV10-3	TRBD2	many	TGTGCCATCAGTGAGTCGGCTAGCGGGGGGACGCAGTATTTT	CAISESASGGTQYF
TRBJ2-2	TRBV5-1	.	.	TGCGCCAGCAAGGGAACGTCAGGGGTCACCGGGGAGCTGTTTTTT	CASKGTSGVTGELFF
TRBJ2-3	TRBV20-1	.	many	TGCAGTGCTAGAGCGCAGTGGTCTGGGGTCAGCACAGATACGCAGTATTTT	CSARAQWSGVSTDTQYF
TRBJ2-3	TRBV7-6	.	.	TGTGCCAGCAGCTTAGTCTCCCCCAGGCTCTTTTCAGATACGCAGTATTTT	CASSLVSPRLFSDTQYF
TRBJ2-6	TRBV6-2/TRBV6-3	TRBD2	many	TGTGCCAGCAGTCAGACTAGCTCCGGGGCCAACGTCCTGACTTTC	CASSQTSSGANVLTF
TRBJ2-2	TRBV4-3	.	.	TGCGCCAGCAGCCAAGATCTGGGAAGATCGAACACCGGGGAGCTGTTTTTT	CASSQDLGRSNTGELFF
TRBJ2-1	TRBV18	TRBD1	many	TGTGCCAGCAGCCTACAGGGGAGCTCCTACAATGAGCAGTTCTTC	CASSLQGSSYNEQFF
TRBJ1-2	TRBV2	.	many	TGTGCCAGCAGCCTACAGGAGCTGGATGGCTACACCTTC	CASSLQELDGYTF
TRBJ2-3	TRBV4-3	.	few	TGCGCCAGCAGCCACCTACTGAGAGAGGCTAGCGGCACAGATACGCAGTATTTT	CASSHLLREASGTDTQYF
TRBJ1-4	TRBV6-4	.	few	TGTGCCAGCCATGGAGGGCTTCTGTTTTTT	CASHGGLLFF
TRBJ2-7	TRBV6-2/TRBV6-3	.	.	TGTGCCAGCAGTTCCGAGGGACACCGGGAGCAGTACTTC	CASSSEGHREQYF
TRBJ2-1	TRBV7-3	.	many	TGTGCCAGCAGCGCTGTAACGGGAACGACATACAGTGAGCAGTTCTTC	CASSAVTGTTYSEQFF
TRBJ2-7	TRBV20-1	TRBD1	many	TGCAGTGCTCGACAGGGAAACGAGCAGTACTTC	CSARQGNEQYF
TRBJ1-3	TRBV18	.	many	TGTGCCAGCTCACTGGCCACGATATCTCCGGGAAACACCATATATTTT	CASSLATISPGNTIYF
TRBJ1-3	TRBV5-1	.	many	TGCGCCAGCAGCTTGGGCCGGGGCGCAGCCGGAAACACCATATATTTT	CASSLGRGAAGNTIYF
TRBJ2-3	TRBV2	TRBD2	many	TGTGCCAGCTCATTGGCGGGACTAGCGCCTCCGGGGGCAGATACGCAGTATTTT	CASSLAGLAPPGADTQYF
TRBJ2-2	TRBV18	TRBD1	many	TGTGCCAGCTCGCCAATGGGACAGCTTACCGGGGAGCTGTTTTTT	CASSPMGQLTGELFF
TRBJ2-3	TRBV5-1	.	few	TGCGCCAGCAGCTACCGGACAGACACAGATACGCAGTATTTT	CASSYRTDTDTQYF
TRBJ2-3	TRBV28	.	.	TGTGCCAGCAGTGGAGCCAGGGTGACAGATACGCAGTATTTT	CASSGARVTDTQYF
TRBJ2-3	TRBV12-5	TRBD1	.	TGTGCTAGTGGTTTGGTGACAGGGGGTACAGATACGCAGTATTTT	CASGLVTGGTDTQYF
TRBJ2-2	TRBV28	.	many	TGTGCCAGCAGGTTCCAGGGGAACACCGGGGAGCTGTTTTTT	CASRFQGNTGELFF
TRBJ2-1	TRBV7-2	.	many	TGTGCCAGCAGCTTAGTTGGCGGGAACACTTACAATGAGCAGTTCTTC	CASSLVGGNTYNEQFF